These 26 T cell receptor beta chains came from one sample sequenced in a study of blood T cell repertoires in COVID-19. Libraries were prepared by immunoSEQ multiplex PCR; TCRdb keeps only in-frame clonotypes and omits some of them. The sample shows some 120,000 clones, 75% to 95% of them seen only once. Sequenced material: peripheral blood. These receptors all stem from a human donor with active COVID-19. The donor label of this sample is uncertain.

The rearrangement links TRBV6-5 to TRBJ2-1, with 10 nucleotides matching TRBD1. The CDR3 is 15 amino acids. V lost 6 bases and J lost 4; bases outside the gene matches: 6. The germline gives CDR1 MNHEY, CDR2 SVGAGI. CDR3: CASSRRGQGYNEQFF. The CDR3 DNA sequence: TGTGCCAGCAGCCGAAGGGGACAGGGGTACAATGAGCAGTTCTTC.

The CDR3 coding sequence is TGTGCCAGCTCACCAGGGACTAGCGGGGTCTACGAGCAGTACTTC. It yields the protein CASSPGTSGVYEQYF. V gene TRBV18 combines with J gene TRBJ2-7, with 13 bases lining up with TRBD2. The CDR3 loop spans 15 amino acids. Germline loops: CDR1 KGHSH, CDR2 LQKENI. V shed 2 bases, J shed 3 bases, and the junction held 1 base outside the gene matches.

The chain recombines TRBV6-5 with TRBJ1-5; possible D gene TRBD1, 6 bases. The CDR3 runs to 14 residues. V was pared by 7 bases and J by 3 bases, with 13 bases between. Germline V gene data show CDR1 as MNHEY and CDR2 as SVGAGI. The CDR3 sequence is CASISHRDNQPQHF. Written as DNA, the CDR3 is TGTGCCAGCATATCCCACAGGGACAATCAGCCCCAGCATTTT.

This clone was seen a handful of times. The V gene is TRBV5-1, the J gene TRBJ2-3, with D possibly TRBD2 on 5 matching bases. Trimming cost V 1 base and J 1 base, with 7 bases left between them. Germline CDR1 is SGHRS and CDR2 is YFSETQ. This CDR3 has 14 residues. CDR3 sequence reads: CASSLSRGTDTQYF. The CDR3 DNA reads TGCGCCAGCAGCTTGTCGCGGGGCACAGATACGCAGTATTTT.

CDR3 region: CASSSSRQGAYEQYF. CDR3 DNA: TGTGCCAGCAGCTCCAGTCGCCAGGGGGCTTACGAGCAGTACTTC. The chain employs TRBV7-2 and TRBJ2-7, with TRBD1 matching over 8 bases. This CDR3 contains 15 residues. V dropped 4 bases and J dropped 4; count of bases not matched to a gene: 9. Germline V gives CDR1 SGHTA, CDR2 FQGNSA. The full variable domain, completed using reference TRBV7-2 and TRBJ2-7, is GAGVSQSPSNKVTEKGKDVELRCDPISGHTALYWYRQSLGQGLEFLIYFQGNSAPDKSGLPSDRFSAERTGGSVSTLTIQRTQQEDSAVYLCASSSSRQGAYEQYFGPGTRLTVT.

This sequence joins TRBV10-3 and TRBJ1-6; no reliable D call. Trimming left V 5 bases short and J 6 bases short, with 5 bases between. CDR1 is ENHRY and CDR2 is SYGVKD in the germline V gene. CDR3 length: 12 amino acids. CDR3 bases: TGTGCCATCAGTCCATCTAATTCACCCCTCCACTTT. This gives the protein CAISPSNSPLHF.

This rearrangement joins TRBV3-1 (or the pseudogene TRBV3-2) to TRBJ1-6; D perhaps matches TRBD1 (5 bases). CDR1 is LGHDT and CDR2 is YNNKEL in the germline V gene (reference sequence). V shed 2 bases and J shed 6 bases, with 8 bases lying between them. The CDR3 runs to 14 residues. The CDR3 sequence is CASSQRQPNSPLHF. The CDR3 DNA sequence: TGTGCCAGCAGCCAAAGACAGCCTAATTCACCCCTCCACTTT.

This clone has only one observation. CDR3 protein: CASSYSPTAGYLETQYF. CDR3 DNA: TGTGCCAGCAGTTACTCTCCCACAGCGGGGTATCTCGAGACCCAGTACTTC. The genes are TRBV6-2 or TRBV6-3 and TRBJ2-5; 7 nucleotides align to TRBD2. With V trimmed by 0 bases and J by 5 bases, 12 bases remained unmatched. CDR1 is MNHEY and CDR2 is SVGEGT in the germline V gene. The CDR3 has 17 amino acids.

The rearrangement uses TRBV30 and TRBJ1-6; possible D gene TRBD1, 5 bases. The CDR3 contains 13 residues. V lost 5 bases and J 7 bases, leaving 12 bases between the germline ends. Germline values: CDR1 GTSNPN, CDR2 SVGIG (reference sequence). CDR3 in DNA: TGTGCCTGGGGGGGAGGGGCAAATTCACCCCTCCACTTT. Its protein is CAWGGGANSPLHF.

The gene calls are TRBV7-9 and TRBJ1-2, with 7 nucleotides matching TRBD1. The CDR3 is 14 amino acids. Germline CDR1 reads SEHNR; CDR2 reads FQNEAQ (reference sequence). Trimming removed 5 bases from V and 3 bases from J; junction bases left unmatched: 6. The CDR3 region is CASSPDRQYYGYTF. Here the CDR3 DNA reads TGTGCCAGCAGCCCGGACAGGCAATACTATGGCTACACCTTC.

V gene TRBV18 combines with J gene TRBJ1-3; D unclear. CDR1 and CDR2 from the germline V gene are KGHSH and LQKENI. Between the trimmed V and J ends, which lost 2 bases and 4 bases, there was a span of 9 bases. The CDR3 consists of 14 residues. The CDR3 here is CASSPAVGGNTIYF. Written as DNA, the CDR3 is TGTGCCAGCTCACCAGCCGTGGGCGGAAACACCATATATTTT.

V is TRBV4-3 and J is TRBJ2-3, with 9 bases matching TRBD2. With 0 bases clipped from V and 2 bases from J, the junction kept 3 bases outside the gene matches. The CDR3 covers 16 residues. CDR1 is LGHNA, CDR2 YSLEER, per germline. CDR3 amino acids: CASSQEAGGFTDTQYF. In DNA form, the CDR3 reads TGCGCCAGCAGCCAAGAGGCGGGGGGGTTCACAGATACGCAGTATTTT.

V usage is TRBV12-5 and J usage is TRBJ2-5; TRBD1 is a possible D gene (6 bases). Per germline, CDR1 LGHNT and CDR2 FRNRAP. CDR3 length: 15 amino acids. Trimming removed 1 base at V and 4 bases at J, with 13 bases between. The CDR3 sequence: CASGLASGHGETQYF. The CDR3 nucleotides are TGTGCTAGTGGTTTGGCCTCGGGACACGGAGAGACCCAGTACTTC.

The chain combines TRBV27 with TRBJ1-6; D possibly corresponds to TRBD1 (5 bases). Trimming took 3 bases from V and 7 from J, leaving 16 bases between them. This CDR3 spans 16 amino acids. CDR1 and CDR2 from the germline V gene are MNHEY and SMNVEV (reference sequence). CDR3 region: CASSFSRVTPNSPLHF. CDR3 nucleotide sequence: TGTGCCAGCAGTTTTTCCAGGGTTACTCCCAATTCACCCCTCCACTTT.

CDR3 residues: CASSQDEVEGYYGYTF. CDR3 coding DNA: TGCGCCAGCAGCCAAGATGAAGTTGAGGGATACTATGGCTACACCTTC. The chain is built from TRBV4-3 and TRBJ1-2; D remains unclear. CDR1 and CDR2 from the germline V gene are LGHNA and YSLEER. The CDR3 is made up of 16 amino acids. V was shortened by 0 bases and J by 3 bases, with 14 bases between the two germline ends.

The chain is built from TRBV9 and TRBJ2-2; a possible D gene is TRBD2 (5 bases). Germline lookup yields CDR1 SGDLS and CDR2 YYNGEE. The CDR3 is made up of 13 amino acids. Trimming removed 3 bases at V and 4 bases at J, with 7 bases between. The CDR3: CASSGSGTGELFF. For the CDR3, the DNA is TGTGCCAGCAGCGGGAGCGGCACCGGGGAGCTGTTTTTT.

The gene calls are TRBV7-9 and TRBJ1-3; D not certain. The germline V gene encodes CDR1 SEHNR and CDR2 FQNEAQ (reference sequence). The CDR3 loop spans 14 amino acids. V shed 1 base and J shed 2 bases, with 6 bases lying between them. Here the CDR3 reads CASSLGGAGNTIYF. The CDR3 coding sequence is TGTGCCAGCAGCTTAGGGGGAGCTGGAAACACCATATATTTT. The variable domain in full, completed from reference TRBV7-9 and TRBJ1-3, reads DTGVSQNPRHKITKRGQNVTFRCDPISEHNRLYWYRQTLGQGPEFLTYFQNEAQLEKSRLLSDRFSAERPKGSFSTLEIQRTEQGDSAMYLCASSLGGAGNTIYFGEGSWLTVV.

The rearrangement links TRBV4-3 to TRBJ2-3, with 7 bases fitting TRBD1. CDR1 is LGHNA and CDR2 is YSLEER in the germline V gene. CDR3 length equals 17 residues. Losses at the gene ends were 0 bases for V and 5 bases for J; bases not matched to a gene: 11. CDR3 sequence (DNA): TGCGCCAGCAGCCAAGATCCCCCAGGGGGTGCGCAAGATACGCAGTATTTT. Its protein is CASSQDPPGGAQDTQYF.

This clone appeared once. The J gene is TRBJ2-2, the V gene TRBV7-7; D may be TRBD2 (6 bases). The CDR3 runs 14 residues. Germline loops: CDR1 SSHAT, CDR2 FNYEAQ (reference sequence). Trimming took off 5 bases at V and 7 bases at J, with 14 bases between the two ends. CDR3 sequence: CASSDTPGVGELFF. CDR3 coding DNA: TGTGCCAGCAGCGATACTCCGGGGGTCGGGGAGCTGTTTTTT.

The rearrangement joins TRBV19 to TRBJ1-4; D is undetermined. V was cut by 3 bases and J by 2 bases, with 7 bases left in between. Per germline, CDR1 LNHDA and CDR2 SQIVND (reference sequence). This CDR3 contains 14 residues. The CDR3 is CASSIRETNEKLFF. The CDR3 DNA is TGTGCCAGTAGTATTCGGGAGACTAATGAAAAACTGTTTTTT.

The chain joins TRBV9 to TRBJ2-2; D is undetermined. The CDR3 has 15 amino acids. Per germline, CDR1 SGDLS and CDR2 YYNGEE. Trimming removed 0 bases at V and 5 bases at J, with 11 bases between. Here the CDR3 DNA reads TGTGCCAGCAGCGTAGGACAACTTCGGACCGGGGAGCTGTTTTTT. Translating it yields CASSVGQLRTGELFF.

V gene TRBV27 combines with J gene TRBJ2-3; possible D gene TRBD2, 5 bases. CDR1 MNHEY and CDR2 SMNVEV come from the germline V gene (reference sequence). This CDR3 is built from 15 residues. Trimming left V 4 bases short and J 7 bases short, with 18 bases between. The CDR3 nucleotides are TGTGCCAGCAGTTCCACAGACACTCGGGGATATACGCAGTATTTT. Protein: CASSSTDTRGYTQYF.

This clone was counted ten times or more. The chain combines TRBV5-6 with TRBJ1-2; D gene ambiguous. There are 14 residues in the CDR3. V was pared by 1 base and J by 4 bases, with 11 bases between. The germline CDR1 and CDR2 sequences are SGHDT and YYEEEE. The CDR3 DNA follows: TGTGCCAGCAGCTTGAGTAGCGGACCCTATGGCTACACCTTC. Translated, it gives CASSLSSGPYGYTF.

The rearrangement uses TRBV6-5 and TRBJ1-2, with TRBD1 matching over 9 bases. This CDR3 spans 13 amino acids. Unmatched junction bases numbered 7, after V lost 7 bases and J lost 7 bases. Germline loops: CDR1 MNHEY, CDR2 SVGAGI. The CDR3 loop is CASTRDRAIGYTF. The DNA for the CDR3 is TGTGCCAGCACCAGGGACAGGGCAATTGGCTACACCTTC.

The chain joins TRBV6-2 or TRBV6-3 to TRBJ1-5; 7 nucleotides line up with TRBD1. Germline trimming cut 2 bases from V and 6 bases from J; bases unmatched to any gene: 16. Germline CDR1 is MNHEY and CDR2 is SVGEGT. CDR3 size: 18 residues. CDR3 residues: CASSYVAIRQGWGQPQHF. The CDR3 nucleotides are TGTGCCAGCAGTTACGTTGCGATTCGACAGGGCTGGGGTCAGCCCCAGCATTTT.

This chain connects TRBV12-3 or TRBV12-4 to TRBJ1-1, with D tentatively TRBD1 (5 bases). The CDR3 covers 12 residues. V dropped 5 bases and J dropped 7 bases, with 11 bases sitting between them. The CDR3 sequence is CASSPPTDEAFF. The CDR3 DNA is TGTGCCAGCAGTCCCCCGACAGATGAAGCTTTCTTT.